This T cell receptor beta chain was sequenced during a study of blood T cells in healthy people across ages. Study-wide results and limits: No conclusive comparison of naive versus antigen-experienced cells was possible with unsorted PBMCs.

CDR3 length equals 15 residues. Per the germline V gene, CDR1 is MNHEY and CDR2 is SMNVEV (reference sequence). Trimming cost V 7 bases and J 3 bases, with 15 bases left between them. A second about 7 to 11 cycle PCR used barcoded and J-beta primers. Every cDNA molecule carried a tag from a template-switch adaptor bearing 12 random nucleotides. Paired-end reads containing CDR3 totaled no fewer than 2.5 million for each sample. In TCRdb, the 5' RACE reads were re-called with MiXCR into one record per CDR3 protein. Of about 1.1 million distinct CDR3 sequences in the sample, approximately 38% were seen once. Each donor supplied ten milliliters of peripheral blood. This clonotype was observed a few times. What it recognizes is unknown.

J is TRBJ1-4 and V is TRBV27, with D possibly matching TRBD1 (6 bases). The sample consisted of blood. This clonotype originated in a man between 18 and 29 years old in good health. This CDR3 is CASTSSGASNEKLFF. The CDR3 DNA reads as TGTGCCAGCACCTCGTCGGGGGCATCTAATGAAAAACTGTTTTTT. The whole variable domain, remainder taken from reference TRBV27 and TRBJ1-4, is EAQVTQNPRYLITVTGKKLTVTCSQNMNHEYMSWYRQDPGLGLRQIYYSMNVEVTDKGDVPEGYKVSRKEKRNFPLILESPSPNQTSLYFCASTSSGASNEKLFFGSGTQLSVL.